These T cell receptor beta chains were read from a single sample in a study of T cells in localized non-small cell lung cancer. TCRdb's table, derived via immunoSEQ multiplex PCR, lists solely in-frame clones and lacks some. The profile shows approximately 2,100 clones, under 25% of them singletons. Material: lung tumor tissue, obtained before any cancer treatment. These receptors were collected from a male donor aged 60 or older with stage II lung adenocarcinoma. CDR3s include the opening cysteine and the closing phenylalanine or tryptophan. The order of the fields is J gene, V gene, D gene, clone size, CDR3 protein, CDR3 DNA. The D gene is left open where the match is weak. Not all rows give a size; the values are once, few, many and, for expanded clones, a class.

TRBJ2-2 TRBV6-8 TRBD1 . CASSVVSGGANTGELFF TGTGCCAGCAGTGTCGTCTCAGGGGGTGCGAACACCGGGGAGCTGTTTTTT
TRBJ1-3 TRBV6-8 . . CAIRSTGSGNTIYF TGTGCCATCAGAAGCACGGGCTCTGGAAACACCATATATTTT
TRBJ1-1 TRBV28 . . CASHPTGYNTEAFF TGTGCCAGCCACCCCACTGGGTACAACACTGAAGCTTTCTTT
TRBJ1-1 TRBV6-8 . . CASSDSIPVSGGTEAFF TGTGCCAGCAGTGACTCCATTCCGGTCTCCGGGGGCACTGAAGCTTTCTTT
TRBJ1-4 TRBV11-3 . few CASSLTATNEKLFF TGTGCCAGCAGCTTGACAGCAACTAATGAAAAACTGTTTTTT
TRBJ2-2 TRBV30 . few CAWTSGLPGTGELFF TGTGCCTGGACCTCGGGACTTCCGGGCACCGGGGAGCTGTTTTTT
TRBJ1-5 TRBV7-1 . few CASASEPNQPQHF TGTGCCAGCGCTTCCGAACCTAATCAGCCCCAGCATTTT
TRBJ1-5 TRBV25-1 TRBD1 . CASSRDRANQPQHF TGTGCCAGCAGTCGGGACAGGGCTAATCAGCCCCAGCATTTT
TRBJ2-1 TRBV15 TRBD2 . CATSREMAGVRDNEQFF TGTGCCACCAGCAGAGAAATGGCGGGAGTTCGGGACAATGAGCAGTTCTTC
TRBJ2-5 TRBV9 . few CASSSGVQRQETQYF TGTGCCAGCAGCTCCGGGGTTCAGAGGCAAGAGACCCAGTACTTC
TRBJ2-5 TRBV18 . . CASSPNQETQYF TGTGCCAGCTCACCAAACCAAGAGACCCAGTACTTC
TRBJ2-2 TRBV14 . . CASSSRDNSAGELFF TGTGCCAGCAGCTCTCGGGACAACAGCGCCGGGGAGCTGTTTTTT
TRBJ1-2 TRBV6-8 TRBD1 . CAISRSEGQGHTF TGTGCCATCAGCCGTTCCGAGGGACAGGGCCACACCTTC
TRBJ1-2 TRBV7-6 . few CASSSGNLHRIRGYTF TGTGCCAGCAGCTCAGGTAACCTGCACAGGATACGGGGCTACACCTTC
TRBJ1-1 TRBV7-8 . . CASSLYSRVEAFF TGTGCCAGCAGCTTATATAGCAGGGTTGAAGCTTTCTTT
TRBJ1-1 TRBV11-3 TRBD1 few CASSLGFTGETTEAFF TGTGCCAGCAGCTTAGGTTTTACAGGGGAAACAACTGAAGCTTTCTTT
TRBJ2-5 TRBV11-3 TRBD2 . CASSIPLAAPQETQYF TGTGCCAGCAGCATACCCCTAGCGGCCCCACAAGAGACCCAGTACTTC